What follows are 32 T cell receptor beta chains derived from one specimen sequenced in a study of human T cells and chemical hapten exposure. TCRdb itself ran the RACE reads through MiXCR, one entry per CDR3 protein. Among 85,000 to 90,000 distinct CDR3 sequences listed, 9.6% were seen once. The sample's time point: pre-sensitization, week 0. Documented treatment: therapeutic diphenylcyclopropenone sensitization with weekly scalp DPC. The starting material was whole blood, obtained in connection with sensitization to the hapten diphenylcyclopropenone (DPC). The receptors were gathered from a woman aged 40-49 years with alopecia areata. Some clones in this sample may be carry-over from other donors' samples.

This rearrangement joins TRBV6-2 or TRBV6-3 to TRBJ2-1; 9 bases agree with TRBD1. V shed 6 bases and J 6 bases; nucleotides not matched to a gene: 6. The germline CDR1 and CDR2 sequences are MNHEY and SVGEGT. This CDR3 spans 14 amino acids. The DNA of the CDR3 is TGTGCCAGCAGGAGGACAGGGGCTAGCAATGAGCAGTTCTTC. This codes for CASRRTGASNEQFF.

Only a few counts were recorded for this clonotype. J is TRBJ2-7 and V is TRBV7-9; 13 bases match TRBD2. The J segment lost 4 bases and the V segment lost 5 bases, leaving 5 bases of the junction unmatched. CDR3 length equals 15 residues. The germline CDR1 and CDR2 sequences are SEHNR and FQNEAQ (reference sequence). The CDR3 spells CASSRLAGGGYEQYF. In DNA form, the CDR3 reads TGTGCCAGCAGCCGACTAGCGGGGGGTGGGTACGAGCAGTACTTC.

This clonotype was observed a handful of times. This sequence joins TRBV7-2 and TRBJ2-1, with a tentative D call TRBD1 (6 bases). Germline lookup yields CDR1 SGHTA and CDR2 FQGNSA. Between the trimmed V and J ends, which lost 5 bases and 4 bases, there was a span of 18 bases. CDR3 size: 16 residues. CDR3 loop: CASSQGGRSFYNEQFF. The CDR3 DNA sequence: TGTGCCAGCAGCCAAGGGGGACGATCTTTTTACAATGAGCAGTTCTTC.

This clonotype has a count of ten or more. The CDR3 sequence: CAWIPGRSTEAFF. The CDR3 nucleotides read TGTGCCTGGATCCCAGGGAGAAGCACTGAAGCTTTCTTT. The chain combines TRBV30 with TRBJ1-1; D possibly corresponds to TRBD1 (5 bases). CDR1 GTSNPN and CDR2 SVGIG come from the germline V gene (reference sequence). This CDR3 contains 13 residues. The germline V and J ends were trimmed by 4 bases and 4 bases, with 13 bases remaining between them.

Ten or more counts support this clonotype. The chain carries TRBV29-1 and TRBJ2-3; tentatively, D is TRBD1 (5 bases). The germline V and J ends were trimmed by 7 bases and 3 bases, with 17 bases remaining between them. This CDR3 spans 14 amino acids. The germline V gene has CDR1 SQVTM and CDR2 ANQGSEA. The CDR3 bases are TGCAGCGCAGACAGTCAGAAGTTGACAGATACGCAGTATTTT. Its protein product is CSADSQKLTDTQYF.

The sample holds many counts of this clonotype. The chain recombines TRBV12-3 or TRBV12-4 with TRBJ1-1; TRBD1 matches at 8 bases. The CDR3 totals 13 residues. V shed 3 bases and J 4 bases; nucleotides not matched to a gene: 1. The CDR3 DNA follows: TGTGCCAGCAGTTTCGGACAGGGCACTGAAGCTTTCTTT. Its protein product is CASSFGQGTEAFF.

This clonotype has only a few counts. V and J are TRBV12-3 or TRBV12-4 and TRBJ2-7; 7 nucleotides match TRBD2. The trim removed 6 bases at V and 2 bases at J, leaving 13 bases unmatched. The CDR3 runs 16 residues. In DNA form, the CDR3 reads TGTGCCAGCAGCACCGGGTTGGTGGGGGGGGCCTACGAGCAGTACTTC. Its protein product is CASSTGLVGGAYEQYF.

The chain combines TRBV3-1 with TRBJ2-1; D is uncertain. The V end lost 3 bases, the J end lost 6 bases, and 9 bases lay between the germline ends. The germline V gene encodes CDR1 LGHDT and CDR2 YNNKEL (reference sequence). CDR3 length: 13 residues. The CDR3 DNA reads TGTGCCAGCAGCCATGGTCTATTCAATGAGCAGTTCTTC. It is translated as CASSHGLFNEQFF.

In this sample, this clonotype turned up a few times. The rearrangement links TRBV5-1 to TRBJ2-7; 7 nucleotides agree with TRBD1. CDR1 and CDR2 from the germline V gene are SGHRS and YFSETQ. V was pared by 4 bases and J by 2 bases, with 3 bases of the junction left unmatched. The CDR3 is 13 amino acids. The CDR3 protein is CASSQTGAYEQYF. In DNA, the CDR3 is TGCGCCAGCAGCCAAACAGGGGCCTACGAGCAGTACTTC.

This clonotype was observed at least ten times. The V call is TRBV3-1, the J call TRBJ2-7; the match to TRBD2 covers 13 bases. Trimming cost V 4 bases and J 3 bases; bases outside gene matches: 3. This CDR3 is built from 15 residues. The germline V gene encodes CDR1 LGHDT and CDR2 YNNKEL (reference sequence). Here the CDR3 reads CASSRGLAGDYEQYF. CDR3 DNA sequence: TGTGCCAGCAGCCGCGGACTAGCGGGGGACTACGAGCAGTACTTC.

The chain joins TRBV7-2 to TRBJ2-3; 8 nucleotides agree with TRBD2. The V gene's germline CDR1 is SGHTA and CDR2 FQGNSA. This CDR3 region has 14 residues. V lost 5 bases and J lost 6; bases outside the gene matches: 7. The CDR3 protein is CASSRTSWTDTQYF. CDR3 bases: TGTGCCAGCAGCCGGACTAGCTGGACGGATACGCAGTATTTT.

This clonotype was picked up many times. J is TRBJ1-5 and V is TRBV20-1, with no clear D. V lost 0 bases to trimming and J lost 0 bases, with 6 bases between them. The CDR3 is 14 amino acids. CDR1 is DFQATT and CDR2 is SNEGSKA in the germline V gene (reference sequence). CDR3 sequence: CSARDGNSNQPQHF. In DNA form, the CDR3 reads TGCAGTGCTAGAGACGGGAATAGCAATCAGCCCCAGCATTTT.

Many counts were recorded for this clonotype. The V call is TRBV10-1, the J call TRBJ1-4; 10 bases map to TRBD1. This CDR3 is built from 14 residues. V gave up 4 bases and J gave up 6 bases; unmatched junction bases: 2. CDR1 is WNHNN, CDR2 SYGVQD, per germline (reference sequence). CDR3 DNA sequence: TGCGCCAGCAGTGGGGGACAGGGGTATGAAAAACTGTTTTTT. Translating it yields CASSGGQGYEKLFF.

In this sample, this clonotype turned up many times. This sequence joins TRBV27 and TRBJ2-2, with unresolved D. There are 12 residues in the CDR3. CDR1 and CDR2 (germline): MNHEY, SMNVEV (reference sequence). Trimming took 1 base from V and 6 from J, leaving 3 bases between them. CDR3: CASSLWPGELFF. The CDR3 nucleotides are TGTGCCAGCAGTTTATGGCCCGGGGAGCTGTTTTTT.

The table lists this clonotype with many counts. V usage is TRBV12-3 or TRBV12-4 and J usage is TRBJ1-5; 9 nucleotides match TRBD1. The trim removed 4 bases at V and 6 bases at J, leaving 10 bases unmatched. The CDR3 is 16 amino acids. The CDR3 bases are TGTGCCAGCAGTTCCGGACAGGGGTTGATGAGTCAGCCCCAGCATTTT. Translated, it gives CASSSGQGLMSQPQHF.

In this sample, this clonotype turned up many times. This sequence joins TRBV5-4 and TRBJ2-3; D perhaps matches TRBD1 (5 bases). Germline V gene sequence: CDR1 SGHNT, CDR2 YYREEE (reference sequence). Trimming took 0 bases from V and 1 from J, leaving 12 bases between them. The CDR3 consists of 16 residues. CDR3 loop: CASSLGGRARTDTQYF. CDR3 in DNA: TGTGCCAGCAGCTTGGGAGGCAGGGCTCGCACAGATACGCAGTATTTT.

This clonotype was counted many times. The chain recombines TRBV29-1 with TRBJ1-1, with D perhaps matching TRBD1 (6 bases). V shed 6 bases and J shed 11 bases, with 16 bases lying between them. Germline values: CDR1 SQVTM, CDR2 ANQGSEA. This CDR3 region has 11 residues. The CDR3 coding sequence is TGCAGCGTAGACCAGGACAGACGTGCTTTCTTT. Translated: CSVDQDRRAFF.

This clonotype was seen a few times. The J gene is TRBJ1-1, the V gene TRBV29-1; D unresolved. This CDR3 spans 11 amino acids. The V end lost 6 bases, the J end lost 1 base, and 6 bases lay between the germline ends. Germline V CDR1 and CDR2: SQVTM, ANQGSEA. The CDR3 region has the DNA TGCAGCGTCCGACAGAACACTGAAGCTTTCTTT. It translates to CSVRQNTEAFF.

This clonotype was detected only a few times. The rearrangement joins TRBV4-1 to TRBJ1-4, with 8 bases fitting TRBD1. The CDR3 covers 16 residues. Germline CDR1 MGHRA, CDR2 YSYEKL. V lost 2 bases, J lost 3 bases, and 5 bases stayed unmatched. DNA of the CDR3: TGCGCCAGCAGCCAACTTAACAGGGGGGCTAATGAAAAACTGTTTTTT. This encodes CASSQLNRGANEKLFF.

This clonotype was seen repeatedly, ten times or more. V usage is TRBV28 and J usage is TRBJ1-4, with a weak D call TRBD1 (6 bases). The CDR3 runs 13 residues. The germline gives CDR1 MDHEN, CDR2 SYDVKM. The germline V and J ends were trimmed by 5 bases and 7 bases, with 11 bases remaining between them. The CDR3, as DNA: TGTGCCAGCAGTCCCTTGGACAGTGAAAAACTGTTTTTT. Its protein is CASSPLDSEKLFF.

This clonotype was observed many times. J is TRBJ2-1 and V is TRBV12-5, with D unresolved. The V and J ends lost 1 base and 3 bases respectively, with 4 bases between them. The CDR3 spans 13 residues. The germline V gene has CDR1 LGHNT and CDR2 FRNRAP. This CDR3 is CASGLGGYNEQFF. The CDR3 DNA sequence: TGTGCTAGTGGTTTGGGCGGCTACAATGAGCAGTTCTTC.

Ten or more counts support this clonotype. V gene TRBV6-2 or TRBV6-3 combines with J gene TRBJ1-1, with unresolved D. V lost 6 bases to trimming and J lost 11 bases, with 13 bases between them. The CDR3 contains 11 residues. The V gene's germline CDR1 is MNHEY and CDR2 SVGEGT. This chain's CDR3 is CASSSFTWAFF. The CDR3 nucleotides are TGTGCCAGCAGCTCCTTCACATGGGCTTTCTTT.

The chain combines TRBV10-3 with TRBJ2-3; D perhaps matches TRBD2 (6 bases). Between the trimmed V and J ends, which lost 2 bases and 4 bases, there was a span of 13 bases. CDR1 and CDR2 from the germline V gene are ENHRY and SYGVKD. CDR3 length: 15 residues. CDR3 sequence: CAISELATSPDTQYF. CDR3 nucleotide sequence: TGTGCCATCAGTGAGCTAGCGACCTCCCCAGATACGCAGTATTTT.

This rearrangement joins TRBV27 to TRBJ2-5, with 8 bases fitting TRBD1. V shed 5 bases, J shed 10 bases, and the junction held 9 bases outside the gene matches. Germline V gives CDR1 MNHEY, CDR2 SMNVEV (reference sequence). This CDR3 has 13 residues. CDR3 sequence (DNA): TGTGCCAGCAGTCCATGGGACAGGTGGGACCAGTACTTC. Protein sequence: CASSPWDRWDQYF.

The V call is TRBV29-1, the J call TRBJ2-2; D tentatively fits TRBD1 or TRBD2 (5 bases each). The CDR3 length is 14 residues. Trimming shortened V by 6 bases and J by 4 bases, and 15 bases separated the two germline ends. Per germline, CDR1 SQVTM and CDR2 ANQGSEA. CDR3 sequence reads: CSVARPGSTGELFF. The CDR3 coding sequence is TGCAGCGTCGCACGGCCAGGGAGCACCGGGGAGCTGTTTTTT.

The sample holds many counts of this clonotype. CDR3 loop: CASSLRTDNVLTF. CDR3 DNA sequence: TGTGCCAGCAGCCTACGGACGGACAACGTCCTGACTTTC. The J gene is TRBJ2-6, the V gene TRBV11-2; D remains unclear. The CDR3 totals 13 residues. Germline CDR1 reads SGHAT; CDR2 reads FQNNGV. Trimming removed 5 bases at V and 9 bases at J, with 11 bases between.

V and J are TRBV5-4 and TRBJ2-2; TRBD2 might be the D (5 bases). The V end was cut by 0 bases, the J end by 0 bases, with 18 bases between. The germline V gene has CDR1 SGHNT and CDR2 YYREEE (reference sequence). This CDR3 comprises 19 residues. CDR3 region: CASSLGLARVTTNTGELFF. In DNA form, the CDR3 reads TGTGCCAGCAGCTTGGGTTTAGCGCGGGTAACTACGAACACCGGGGAGCTGTTTTTT. Full variable domain (remainder filled in from reference TRBV5-4 and TRBJ2-2): ETGVTQSPTHLIKTRGQQVTLRCSSQSGHNTVSWYQQALGQGPQFIFQYYREEENGRGNFPPRFSGLQFPNYSSELNVNALELDDSALYLCASSLGLARVTTNTGELFFGEGSRLTVL.

This clonotype was seen repeatedly, ten times or more. The chain couples TRBV6-2 or TRBV6-3 to TRBJ1-5, with no clear D. CDR1 is MNHEY and CDR2 is SVGEGT in the germline V gene. This CDR3 has 12 residues. The V gene lost 5 bases and the J gene lost 5 bases, with 7 bases spanning the gap. The chain's CDR3 is CASSDGDQPQHF. The CDR3 nucleotides read TGTGCCAGCAGTGACGGGGATCAGCCCCAGCATTTT.

This clonotype was counted at least ten times. The chain couples TRBV18 to TRBJ2-2; D gene ambiguous. V lost 4 bases, J lost 0 bases, and 6 bases lay in between. The CDR3 runs 14 residues. CDR1 and CDR2 (germline): KGHSH, LQKENI. CDR3 residues: CASSRASNTGELFF. The CDR3 DNA reads as TGTGCCAGCTCACGCGCTTCGAACACCGGGGAGCTGTTTTTT. Drawing the rest from reference TRBV18 and TRBJ2-2, the complete variable domain is NAGVMQNPRHLVRRRGQEARLRCSPMKGHSHVYWYRQLPEEGLKFMVYLQKENIIDESGMPKERFSAEFPKEGPSILRIQQVVRGDSAAYFCASSRASNTGELFFGEGSRLTVL.

This sequence joins TRBV6-2 or TRBV6-3 and TRBJ2-1; 9 bases fit TRBD2. V shed 6 bases and J 12 bases; nucleotides not matched to a gene: 9. The CDR3 is made up of 13 amino acids. CDR1 and CDR2 (germline): MNHEY, SVGEGT. CDR3 bases: TGTGCCAGCAGGGGGACTAGCCGCAAAGGGCAGTTCTTC. It yields the protein CASRGTSRKGQFF.

In this sample, this clonotype turned up many times. The J gene is TRBJ2-5, the V gene TRBV5-1; TRBD1 matches 7 bases. CDR1 is SGHRS and CDR2 is YFSETQ in the germline V gene. This CDR3 is 14 amino acids long. V shed 4 bases and J 1 base; nucleotides not matched to a gene: 4. CDR3 region: CASSISGGQETQYF. CDR3 sequence (DNA): TGCGCCAGCAGCATTTCAGGGGGCCAAGAGACCCAGTACTTC.

This clonotype was seen more than once but under ten times. The chain is built from TRBV3-1 and TRBJ2-2; D possibly corresponds to TRBD2 (5 bases). CDR1 is LGHDT, CDR2 YNNKEL, per germline (reference sequence). CDR3 length: 15 residues. V lost 1 base and J 4 bases, leaving 10 bases between the germline ends. CDR3 sequence (DNA): TGTGCCAGCAGCCAAGTAATGAGGGCCACCGGGGAGCTGTTTTTT. Amino acids: CASSQVMRATGELFF.